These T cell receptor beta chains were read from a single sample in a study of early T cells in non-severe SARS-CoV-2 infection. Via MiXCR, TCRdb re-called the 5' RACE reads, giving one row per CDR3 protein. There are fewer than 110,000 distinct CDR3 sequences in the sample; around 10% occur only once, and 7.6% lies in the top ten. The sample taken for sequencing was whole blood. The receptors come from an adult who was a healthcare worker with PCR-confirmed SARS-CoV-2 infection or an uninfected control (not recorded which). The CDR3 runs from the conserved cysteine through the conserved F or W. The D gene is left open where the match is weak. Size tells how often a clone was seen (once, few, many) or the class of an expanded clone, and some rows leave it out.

CDR3 protein: CASSSPSGSLYNEQFF
CDR3 DNA: TGTGCCAGCAGTTCCCCATCCGGGAGTCTCTACAATGAGCAGTTCTTC
J gene: TRBJ2-1
V gene: TRBV28
clone size: NA
D gene: NA

CDR3 protein: CASSNGAGGPYEQYF
CDR3 DNA: TGTGCCAGCAGTAACGGAGCGGGAGGGCCCTACGAGCAGTACTTC
J gene: TRBJ2-7
V gene: TRBV6-5
clone size: NA
D gene: TRBD2

CDR3 protein: CASGNLVPEQFF
CDR3 DNA: TGTGCCAGCGGAAATCTAGTGCCTGAGCAGTTCTTC
J gene: TRBJ2-1
V gene: TRBV18
clone size: few
D gene: NA

CDR3 protein: CASKRDFGEKLFF
CDR3 DNA: TGTGCCAGTAAGAGGGATTTCGGTGAAAAACTGTTTTTT
J gene: TRBJ1-4
V gene: TRBV2
clone size: many
D gene: NA

CDR3 protein: CAISGTGETQYF
CDR3 DNA: TGTGCCATCAGTGGGACAGGGGAGACCCAGTACTTC
J gene: TRBJ2-5
V gene: TRBV10-3
clone size: few
D gene: TRBD1

CDR3 protein: CASSAGTGMGQPQHF
CDR3 DNA: TGTGCCAGCAGTGCTGGGACAGGGATGGGCCAGCCCCAGCATTTT
J gene: TRBJ1-5
V gene: TRBV6-1
clone size: many
D gene: TRBD1

CDR3 protein: CASSSGQDTDTQYF
CDR3 DNA: TGTGCCAGCAGTTCGGGACAAGACACAGATACGCAGTATTTT
J gene: TRBJ2-3
V gene: TRBV12-3/TRBV12-4
clone size: NA
D gene: NA

CDR3 protein: CASSSHEGGELFF
CDR3 DNA: TGTGCCAGCAGCTCACACGAAGGCGGGGAGCTGTTTTTT
J gene: TRBJ2-2
V gene: TRBV6-4
clone size: many
D gene: NA

CDR3 protein: CSASRTSGSGGGETQYF
CDR3 DNA: TGCAGTGCTTCCCGGACTAGCGGGAGTGGGGGAGGAGAGACCCAGTACTTC
J gene: TRBJ2-5
V gene: TRBV20-1
clone size: few
D gene: TRBD2

CDR3 protein: CASSLMMGGEYNEQFF
CDR3 DNA: TGCGCCAGCAGCTTGATGATGGGCGGGGAGTACAATGAGCAGTTCTTC
J gene: TRBJ2-1
V gene: TRBV5-1
clone size: NA
D gene: NA

CDR3 protein: CASRPAAYNEQFF
CDR3 DNA: TGTGCCAGTCGGCCAGCGGCGTACAATGAGCAGTTCTTC
J gene: TRBJ2-1
V gene: TRBV12-3/TRBV12-4
clone size: NA
D gene: NA

CDR3 protein: CSARKRESGNEQFF
CDR3 DNA: TGCAGTGCTAGAAAGCGGGAGTCAGGCAATGAGCAGTTCTTC
J gene: TRBJ2-1
V gene: TRBV20-1
clone size: many
D gene: TRBD2

CDR3 protein: CASSPQDGNTIYF
CDR3 DNA: TGTGCCAGCAGCCCACAGGACGGAAACACCATATATTTT
J gene: TRBJ1-3
V gene: TRBV13
clone size: few
D gene: NA

CDR3 protein: CAISGDRNQPQHF
CDR3 DNA: TGTGCCATCAGTGGAGACCGGAATCAGCCCCAGCATTTT
J gene: TRBJ1-5
V gene: TRBV10-3
clone size: few
D gene: NA

CDR3 protein: CSAIRPGRRNQPQHF
CDR3 DNA: TGCAGTGCCATACGCCCAGGAAGGCGGAATCAGCCCCAGCATTTT
J gene: TRBJ1-5
V gene: TRBV20-1
clone size: many
D gene: NA

CDR3 protein: CASSLSAPYEQYF
CDR3 DNA: TGTGCCAGCAGTTTATCTGCCCCCTACGAGCAGTACTTC
J gene: TRBJ2-7
V gene: TRBV27
clone size: NA
D gene: NA

CDR3 protein: CASSSLTTSRAKNIQYF
CDR3 DNA: TGTGCCAGCAGCTCCCTCACGACTAGTCGAGCCAAAAACATTCAGTACTTC
J gene: TRBJ2-4
V gene: TRBV11-2
clone size: few
D gene: NA

CDR3 protein: CASSSAGSYEQYF
CDR3 DNA: TGCGCCAGCAGCTCGGCAGGTTCCTACGAGCAGTACTTC
J gene: TRBJ2-7
V gene: TRBV5-1
clone size: NA
D gene: NA

CDR3 protein: CASSAGTASTDTQYF
CDR3 DNA: TGTGCCAGCAGCGCCGGGACAGCCTCGACGGATACGCAGTATTTT
J gene: TRBJ2-3
V gene: TRBV9
clone size: NA
D gene: TRBD1

CDR3 protein: CASSLEAGRPGELFF
CDR3 DNA: TGTGCCAGCAGCTTAGAGGCAGGGCGCCCCGGGGAGCTGTTTTTT
J gene: TRBJ2-2
V gene: TRBV7-6
clone size: many
D gene: NA

CDR3 protein: CASSSQLPEAFF
CDR3 DNA: TGTGCCAGCAGCTCGCAGCTCCCTGAAGCTTTCTTT
J gene: TRBJ1-1
V gene: TRBV11-2
clone size: once
D gene: NA

CDR3 protein: CASSLNPRLGRETQYF
CDR3 DNA: TGTGCCAGCAGCTTGAACCCCCGACTGGGACGGGAGACCCAGTACTTC
J gene: TRBJ2-5
V gene: TRBV11-2
clone size: many
D gene: NA

CDR3 protein: CASSLNEGAEAFF
CDR3 DNA: TGTGCCAGCAGCTTAAACGAAGGGGCTGAAGCTTTCTTT
J gene: TRBJ1-1
V gene: TRBV7-9
clone size: NA
D gene: NA

CDR3 protein: CASTPSYGTNKYNEQFF
CDR3 DNA: TGTGCCAGCACCCCTTCCTACGGGACCAATAAATACAATGAGCAGTTCTTC
J gene: TRBJ2-1
V gene: TRBV3-1
clone size: NA
D gene: NA

CDR3 protein: CASSLLGLAGQETQYF
CDR3 DNA: TGTGCCAGCAGTTTGTTAGGACTAGCGGGACAAGAGACCCAGTACTTC
J gene: TRBJ2-5
V gene: TRBV28
clone size: many
D gene: TRBD2

CDR3 protein: CASSLIQGYTGELFF
CDR3 DNA: TGCGCCAGCAGCTTGATACAGGGATACACCGGGGAGCTGTTTTTT
J gene: TRBJ2-2
V gene: TRBV5-1
clone size: NA
D gene: NA

CDR3 protein: CASSPPSSGVEQPQHF
CDR3 DNA: TGTGCCAGCTCACCACCAAGTAGCGGGGTCGAACAGCCCCAGCATTTT
J gene: TRBJ1-5
V gene: TRBV18
clone size: few
D gene: NA

CDR3 protein: CASRWTAPYEQYF
CDR3 DNA: TGTGCCAGCAGGTGGACGGCCCCCTACGAGCAGTACTTC
J gene: TRBJ2-7
V gene: TRBV12-3/TRBV12-4
clone size: many
D gene: NA

CDR3 protein: CSVNRWGTEAFF
CDR3 DNA: TGCAGCGTTAACAGGTGGGGCACTGAAGCTTTCTTT
J gene: TRBJ1-1
V gene: TRBV29-1
clone size: many
D gene: NA

CDR3 protein: CASGGGRGHRADTQYF
CDR3 DNA: TGTGCCAGCGGGGGGGGCAGGGGGCACCGCGCAGATACGCAGTATTTT
J gene: TRBJ2-3
V gene: TRBV7-6
clone size: many
D gene: NA

CDR3 protein: CSAGGLAFTDTQYF
CDR3 DNA: TGCAGTGCGGGGGGACTAGCGTTCACAGATACGCAGTATTTT
J gene: TRBJ2-3
V gene: TRBV20-1
clone size: many
D gene: TRBD2

CDR3 protein: CASSLGQDKGIYGYTF
CDR3 DNA: TGTGCCAGCAGTCTCGGACAGGACAAAGGGATTTATGGCTACACCTTC
J gene: TRBJ1-2
V gene: TRBV12-3/TRBV12-4
clone size: few
D gene: TRBD1

CDR3 protein: CASSDTGYYGYTF
CDR3 DNA: TGTGCCAGCAGTGATACAGGATACTATGGCTACACCTTC
J gene: TRBJ1-2
V gene: TRBV25-1
clone size: many
D gene: NA

CDR3 protein: CATSREAGTEAFF
CDR3 DNA: TGTGCCACCAGCAGAGAAGCGGGAACTGAAGCTTTCTTT
J gene: TRBJ1-1
V gene: TRBV15
clone size: NA
D gene: NA

CDR3 protein: CASSPLGNSPLHF
CDR3 DNA: TGTGCCAGCAGCCCCCTGGGAAATTCACCCCTCCACTTT
J gene: TRBJ1-6
V gene: TRBV28
clone size: NA
D gene: NA

CDR3 protein: CVSSTRTSGRVGIQYF
CDR3 DNA: TGTGTCAGCAGTACACGGACTAGCGGGAGGGTGGGCATTCAGTACTTC
J gene: TRBJ2-4
V gene: TRBV6-2/TRBV6-3
clone size: NA
D gene: TRBD2

CDR3 protein: CASSQQLAGVEQYF
CDR3 DNA: TGTGCCAGCAGCCAGCAACTAGCGGGCGTCGAGCAGTACTTC
J gene: TRBJ2-7
V gene: TRBV3-1
clone size: many
D gene: TRBD2

CDR3 protein: CASSSGSLYGYTF
CDR3 DNA: TGTGCCAGCAGCTCCGGGTCGCTTTATGGCTACACCTTC
J gene: TRBJ1-2
V gene: TRBV6-2/TRBV6-3
clone size: NA
D gene: NA

CDR3 protein: CATSETGGLSGANVLTF
CDR3 DNA: TGTGCCACCAGCGAGACAGGGGGCCTCTCTGGGGCCAACGTCCTGACTTTC
J gene: TRBJ2-6
V gene: TRBV15
clone size: few
D gene: TRBD1

CDR3 protein: CASSGFLAGDSYNEQFF
CDR3 DNA: TGTGCCAGCAGCGGATTTCTAGCGGGAGACTCCTACAATGAGCAGTTCTTC
J gene: TRBJ2-1
V gene: TRBV11-2
clone size: NA
D gene: TRBD2

CDR3 protein: CASSSPPRRVGQPQHF
CDR3 DNA: TGTGCCAGCAGTTCCCCCCCGCGCAGGGTGGGTCAGCCCCAGCATTTT
J gene: TRBJ1-5
V gene: TRBV28
clone size: few
D gene: NA

CDR3 protein: CASSGISGRGSYNEQFF
CDR3 DNA: TGTGCCAGCAGTGGTATTAGCGGGAGAGGGTCCTACAATGAGCAGTTCTTC
J gene: TRBJ2-1
V gene: TRBV28
clone size: NA
D gene: TRBD2

CDR3 protein: CASSTGTEYTEAFF
CDR3 DNA: TGTGCCAGCAGCACCGGGACGGAATACACTGAAGCTTTCTTT
J gene: TRBJ1-1
V gene: TRBV7-6
clone size: many
D gene: NA

CDR3 protein: CASSLAGAGREKLFF
CDR3 DNA: TGTGCCAGCAGTTTGGCGGGGGCGGGACGAGAAAAACTGTTTTTT
J gene: TRBJ1-4
V gene: TRBV28
clone size: NA
D gene: NA

CDR3 protein: CSVLHGTQYF
CDR3 DNA: TGCAGCGTGTTGCACGGGACCCAGTACTTC
J gene: TRBJ2-5
V gene: TRBV29-1
clone size: few
D gene: NA